This T cell receptor (beta chain) derives from a study of quantifying T cell responses using KT2 cells. Study at large: TCR alpha and beta constant-region primers primed reverse transcription of RNA. Under optimum conditions, T4 ligation efficiency was estimated at more than 10%.

The sample is PBMC spiked with counted cells of clone KT2. Fixed numbers of PBMC received varying amounts of KT2 cells. Study-wide points: KT2 sequences were detected down to about one KT2 cell per 100,000 PBMC.

Each cDNA got a UMI-containing oligo ligated at its 3' end. The first PCR ran 3 to 5 cycles with an equimolar RC1.1 and RC1.2 beta primer mix. MiXCR, applied by TCRdb to the UMI-ligation and nested PCR reads, yields one record per CDR3 protein. The sample yields fewer than 40,000 distinct CDR3 sequences, less than 7.5% seen once. Ten or more counts support this clonotype. As yet, its antigen is unknown. This TCR derives from a human donor. The source material was PBMCs spiked with cells of the T cell clone KT2.

The CDR3 region is CASSRPSSYNEQFF. The CDR3, as DNA: TGTGCCAGCAGCCGGCCGAGCTCCTACAATGAGCAGTTCTTC. This chain uses TRBV7-9 with TRBJ2-1; D is undetermined. There are 14 residues in the CDR3. Trimming stripped 5 bases from V and 0 bases from J, with 8 bases between. Germline CDR1 SEHNR, CDR2 FQNEAQ (reference sequence). The whole variable domain, remainder taken from reference TRBV7-9 and TRBJ2-1, is DTGVSQNPRHKITKRGQNVTFRCDPISEHNRLYWYRQTLGQGPEFLTYFQNEAQLEKSRLLSDRFSAERPKGSFSTLEIQRTEQGDSAMYLCASSRPSSYNEQFFGPGTRLTVL.